This paragraph covers one T cell receptor (beta chain) sequence. This table comes from immunoSEQ multiplex PCR, and its TCRdb copy is limited to in-frame clones, with some not included. The data hold more than 200,000 clones, with 82% observed a single time. The data originate from a study of blood T cell repertoires in COVID-19. Study at large: The United States, Italy and Spain supplied acute and convalescent COVID-19 samples.

The material sequenced was peripheral blood. The clonotype comes from an elderly woman with active or convalescent COVID-19.

The CDR3 sequence: CASSPNTGTRNTEAFF. CDR3 nucleotide sequence: TGTGCCAGCAGCCCTAACACGGGGACTCGAAACACTGAAGCTTTCTTT. The genes are TRBV7-9 and TRBJ1-1; D perhaps matches TRBD1 (5 bases). This CDR3 comprises 16 residues. V gave up 5 bases and J gave up 2 bases, with 18 bases separating them. Germline V gene data show CDR1 as SEHNR and CDR2 as FQNEAQ (reference sequence).